This TCR beta chain derives from a study of OX40 agonist ivuxolimab in advanced cancers. Study information: From about 23 to 85 years was the age range, with a mean of around 54 years, and around 84% were male. Regarding the study as a whole: The work left the antigen specificity of expanded peripheral T cells undetermined.

The repertoire was sequenced with immunoSEQ multiplex PCR; TCRdb's copy has only in-frame clones and lacks some. Of about 78,000 clones in the sample, about 91% are singletons; the top ten hold around 2.8%. At baseline, cycle 4 day 1, and cycle 7 day 1, blood was sampled. With 8 bases removed from V and 0 bases from J, the gap between germline ends came to 17 bases. The CDR3 extends over 15 amino acids. The germline V gene has CDR1 MDHEN and CDR2 SYDVKM. As concerns this clone: Its target is unknown.

The V and J genes are TRBV28 and TRBJ2-7; possible D gene TRBD1, 6 bases. This material consisted of CD4+ or CD8+ T cells sorted from blood, taken in a trial of the OX40 agonist ivuxolimab. The receptor comes from an adult with an advanced solid tumor such as melanoma, head and neck, liver or kidney cancer. CDR3 region: CASHFPRQASYEQYF. The DNA for the CDR3 is TGTGCCAGCCATTTCCCTAGACAGGCCTCCTACGAGCAGTACTTC. The whole variable domain, remainder taken from reference TRBV28 and TRBJ2-7, is DVKVTQSSRYLVKRTGEKVFLECVQDMDHENMFWYRQDPGLGLRLIYFSYDVKMKEKGDIPEGYSVSREKKERFSLILESASTNQTSMYLCASHFPRQASYEQYFGPGTRLTVT.